Reported below is one T cell receptor beta chain. Its antigen is not known. The entry originates in a study of T cell clones after liver transplantation. Study context: A pre-transplant mixed lymphocyte reaction with TCRbeta sequencing defined graft-donor-reactive clones followed in post-transplant blood. Subjects received no induction therapy and standard immunosuppression until randomization at 12-24 months post-transplant. Whole-study findings and limits: Conclusions were preliminary, with small, heterogeneous patient groups.

Trimming shortened V by 4 bases and J by 9 bases, and 19 bases separated the two germline ends. Germline V CDR1 and CDR2: MNHEY, SVGAGI. This CDR3 has 15 residues. The assay was immunoSEQ multiplex PCR, and TCRdb's table has in-frame clones only and misses some. The table includes roughly 67,000 clones, 80% to 95% detected once. This chain connects TRBV6-5 to TRBJ1-5; D is possibly TRBD1 (6 bases). The sequence derives from a human patient who received a liver transplant. Some T cells may be supplied by the graft donor. The sample in question was CD4+ T cells from blood, obtained roughly 26 months after liver transplant. DNA of the CDR3: TGTGCCAGCAGTTTCGGACAGCCCCCAGATTGGCCCCAGCATTTT. Its protein is CASSFGQPPDWPQHF.